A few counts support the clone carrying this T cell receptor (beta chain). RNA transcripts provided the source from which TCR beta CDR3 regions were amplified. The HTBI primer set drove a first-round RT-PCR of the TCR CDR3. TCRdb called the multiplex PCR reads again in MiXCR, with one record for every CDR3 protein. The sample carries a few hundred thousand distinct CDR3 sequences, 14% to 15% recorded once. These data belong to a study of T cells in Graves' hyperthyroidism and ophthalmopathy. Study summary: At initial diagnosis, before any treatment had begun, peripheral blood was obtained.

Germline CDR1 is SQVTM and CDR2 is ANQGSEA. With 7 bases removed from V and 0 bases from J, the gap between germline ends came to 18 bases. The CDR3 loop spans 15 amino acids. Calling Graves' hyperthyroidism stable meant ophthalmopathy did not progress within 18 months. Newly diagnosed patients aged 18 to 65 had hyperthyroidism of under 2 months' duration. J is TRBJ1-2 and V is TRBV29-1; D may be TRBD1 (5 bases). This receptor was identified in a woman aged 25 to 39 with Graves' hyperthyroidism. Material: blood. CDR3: CSAPDSPLANYGYTF. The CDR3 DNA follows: TGCAGCGCCCCCGACAGCCCCTTAGCTAACTATGGCTACACCTTC.